This entry lists 28 T cell receptor beta chains sequenced from one sample in a study of molecular identifiers for immune sequencing clone quantification. TCRdb re-called the PCR reads with MiXCR, one entry per CDR3 protein. The sample lists over 600,000 distinct CDR3 sequences; about 20% were seen once. Material for sequencing was naive CD8+ T cells from blood, with Jurkat cell RNA spiked in. The subset is: FACS-sorted CD8+CD4-CCR7+CD45RA+ naive T cells. All receptors come from a human donor in good health. Some libraries in this study had Jurkat cell RNA spiked in.

The chain links TRBV29-1 to TRBJ2-1, with D unresolved. Trimming stripped 4 bases from V and 7 bases from J, with 8 bases between. CDR3 length equals 11 residues. Germline V gene sequence: CDR1 SQVTM, CDR2 ANQGSEA. The CDR3 DNA is TGCAGCGTTGTCGGTATGAATGAGCAGTTCTTC. Its protein product is CSVVGMNEQFF.

V gene TRBV6-2 or TRBV6-3 combines with J gene TRBJ1-4; possible D gene TRBD1, 5 bases. Germline-derived CDR1 and CDR2 are MNHEY and SVGEGT. This CDR3 has 12 residues. Trimming took off 5 bases at V and 8 bases at J, with 9 bases between the two ends. The CDR3 is CASSQPGEKLFF. The CDR3 DNA sequence: TGTGCCAGCAGTCAGCCAGGGGAAAAACTGTTTTTT.

The V and J genes are TRBV2 and TRBJ2-1; D gene uncertain. Between the trimmed V and J ends, which lost 2 bases and 6 bases, there was a span of 5 bases. The CDR3 covers 12 residues. Germline CDR1 reads SNHLY; CDR2 reads FYNNEI. CDR3 sequence: CASSEWGNEQFF. The CDR3, as DNA: TGTGCCAGCAGTGAATGGGGCAATGAGCAGTTCTTC.

Ten or more counts support this clonotype. V gene TRBV3-1 combines with J gene TRBJ2-7; TRBD2 matches at 7 bases. CDR1 and CDR2 from the germline V gene are LGHDT and YNNKEL (reference sequence). The CDR3 covers 16 residues. V shed 0 bases, J shed 5 bases, and the junction held 10 bases outside the gene matches. CDR3 nucleotides: TGTGCCAGCAGCCAAGATCTCGCGGGGGAAATGGACGAGCAGTACTTC. This sequence encodes CASSQDLAGEMDEQYF.

This clonotype has a count of ten or more. DNA of the CDR3: TGTGCCAGCAGCTTAGGGGGCGCGAACTATGGCTACACCTTC. Translating gives CASSLGGANYGYTF. The chain is built from TRBV7-9 and TRBJ1-2; perhaps TRBD1 as D (5 bases). CDR3 size: 14 residues. Per the germline V gene, CDR1 is SEHNR and CDR2 is FQNEAQ (reference sequence). With 1 base removed from V and 2 bases from J, the gap between germline ends came to 8 bases.

A note on this clonotype: Lacking the conserved final phenylalanine or tryptophan, this CDR3 likely reflects a read error. The chain uses TRBV11-1 and TRBJ2-1; unclear D gene. Trimming shortened V by 1 base and J by 4 bases, and 14 bases separated the two germline ends. CDR3 size: 16 residues. Per the germline V gene, CDR1 is SGHAT and CDR2 is FQDESV (reference sequence). The DNA for the CDR3 is TGTGCCAGCAGCTTAGGGACGCTGAACGATTACAATGAGCAGTTCCTC. It codes for CASSLGTLNDYNEQFL.

Regarding this clonotype: This may be a read error, as it is one base from a much larger clone. This sequence joins TRBV11-2 and TRBJ2-1, with 7 bases matching TRBD2. Germline V gene lookup returns CDR1 SGHAT and CDR2 FQNNGV. The trim removed 5 bases at V and 1 base at J, leaving 5 bases unmatched. CDR3 size: 15 residues. In nucleotides, the CDR3 is TGTGCCAGCAGCGGCGGGAGTTTGTCCTACAATGAGCAGTTCTTC. The encoded protein is CASSGGSLSYNEQFF.

The J gene is TRBJ2-2, the V gene TRBV18; no reliable D call. Deletions cut 3 bases from V and 1 base from J, with 9 bases between. This CDR3 contains 15 residues. CDR1 and CDR2 (germline): KGHSH, LQKENI. The CDR3 sequence is CASSPWKLNTGELFF. The CDR3 coding sequence is TGTGCCAGCTCACCTTGGAAGTTGAACACCGGGGAGCTGTTTTTT.

This clonotype came up many times. V usage is TRBV5-1 and J usage is TRBJ2-7; 12 bases are a match to TRBD2. The germline CDR1 and CDR2 sequences are SGHRS and YFSETQ. The CDR3 extends over 14 amino acids. V was pared by 4 bases and J by 4 bases, with 3 bases of the junction left unmatched. The CDR3 DNA sequence: TGCGCCAGCAGCCCGACTAGCGGGGGTTACGAGCAGTACTTC. Residues: CASSPTSGGYEQYF.

This clonotype was seen many times. The chain recombines TRBV7-2 with TRBJ1-2, with D tentatively TRBD1 (6 bases). V lost 2 bases, J lost 5 bases, and 12 bases lay in between. The CDR3 spans 14 residues. CDR1 and CDR2 (germline): SGHTA, FQGNSA. The DNA of the CDR3 is TGTGCCAGCAGCTTAACGGGGGCGGGGTATGGCTACACCTTC. This codes for CASSLTGAGYGYTF.

The table lists this clonotype with many counts. This sequence joins TRBV5-6 and TRBJ2-7; 15 nucleotides match TRBD2. V lost 4 bases and J lost 7; bases outside the gene matches: 3. The CDR3 contains 14 residues. Germline CDR1 is SGHDT and CDR2 is YYEEEE. The CDR3 DNA reads TGTGCCAGCAGCACGGGACTAGCGGGGGGAGAGCAGTACTTC. It codes for CASSTGLAGGEQYF.

This chain links TRBV12-3 or TRBV12-4 with TRBJ2-5; D might be TRBD2 (5 bases). Trimming pared 3 bases from V and 5 bases from J, leaving 16 bases between. There are 15 residues in the CDR3. CDR3 amino acids: CASSLRQEVGETQYF. The CDR3 coding sequence is TGTGCCAGCAGTTTGCGGCAGGAGGTTGGGGAGACCCAGTACTTC.

Ten or more counts support this clonotype. A much larger clone is a single base away; this may be a read error. This chain joins TRBV7-9 and TRBJ2-1; D unresolved. Germline V CDR1 and CDR2: SEHNR, FQNEAQ (reference sequence). Trimming took 4 bases from V and 7 from J, leaving 2 bases between them. This CDR3 comprises 10 residues. The CDR3 loop is CASSWNEQFF. The CDR3 DNA follows: TGTGCCAGCAGCTGGAATGAGCAGTTCTTC.

For this clonotype: Since a much larger clone is just one base distant, this may be a read error. The V gene is TRBV7-6, the J gene TRBJ2-4; D not certain. Germline CDR1 SGHVS, CDR2 FNYEAQ. V was cut by 7 bases and J by 8 bases, with 18 bases left in between. The CDR3 extends over 14 amino acids. CDR3 nucleotides: TGTGCCAGCAACACACCAAATAATTGGGACATTCAGTACTTC. Translation gives CASNTPNNWDIQYF.

As to this clonotype: A much larger clone is a single base away; this may be a read error. The rearrangement links TRBV30 to TRBJ2-7; 8 nucleotides line up with TRBD2. The germline CDR1 and CDR2 sequences are GTSNPN and SVGIG (reference sequence). The CDR3 consists of 15 residues. DNA of the CDR3: TGTGCCCGGAGTTGGGATGCGGGGGGATTCTACGAGCAGTACTTC. It codes for CARSWDAGGFYEQYF.

At least ten counts were recorded for this clonotype. The chain recombines TRBV20-1 with TRBJ2-2, with 9 bases fitting TRBD2. The germline V gene encodes CDR1 DFQATT and CDR2 SNEGSKA (reference sequence). The length of the CDR3 is 15 residues. With V trimmed by 1 base and J by 5 bases, 5 bases remained unmatched. The CDR3 coding sequence is TGCAGTGCTAGAGGTAGCGGGAGAGGTACCGGGGAGCTGTTTTTT. It encodes CSARGSGRGTGELFF.

This clonotype occurred many times. The chain joins TRBV29-1 to TRBJ2-1; a weak D match, TRBD1 (7 bases). CDR1 and CDR2 from the germline V gene are SQVTM and ANQGSEA. The V end was cut by 7 bases, the J end by 4 bases, with 17 bases between. There are 14 residues in the CDR3. The chain's CDR3 is CSAETRGVYNEQFF. The CDR3, as DNA: TGCAGCGCGGAGACCAGGGGGGTGTACAATGAGCAGTTCTTC.

This clonotype was observed many times. V and J are TRBV7-9 and TRBJ2-1; possibly TRBD1 or TRBD2 for D (5 bases each). V was pared by 0 bases and J by 7 bases, with 16 bases between. CDR3 length: 16 residues. Germline V lookup: CDR1 SEHNR, CDR2 FQNEAQ (reference sequence). CDR3 DNA sequence: TGTGCCAGCAGCTTAGCTTTTGGGGCCCGAGGGAATGAGCAGTTCTTC. Residues: CASSLAFGARGNEQFF.

With respect to this clonotype: This may be a read error: a much more frequent sequence differs by one nucleotide. The chain combines TRBV4-1 with TRBJ2-7, with 9 bases lining up with TRBD2. This CDR3 has 15 residues. The germline V gene encodes CDR1 MGHRA and CDR2 YSYEKL. The CDR3 coding sequence is TGCGCCAACAGCCAAGTTGGCGGGGGGGCCTACGAGCAGTACTTC. Amino acids: CANSQVGGGAYEQYF.

This clonotype was seen repeatedly, ten times or more. V and J are TRBV7-9 and TRBJ2-3, with 8 bases lining up with TRBD2. V trimming: 5 bases; J trimming: 3 bases; junction bases outside the gene matches: 10. Germline loops: CDR1 SEHNR, CDR2 FQNEAQ (reference sequence). This CDR3 contains 16 residues. The CDR3 protein is CASSPEGREVTDTQYF. In DNA, the CDR3 is TGTGCCAGCAGCCCCGAGGGGCGGGAGGTAACAGATACGCAGTATTTT.

With respect to this clonotype: The CDR3 carries no conserved terminal phenylalanine or tryptophan, so it likely arises from a read error. This rearrangement joins TRBV30 to TRBJ2-2, with unresolved D. Germline CDR1 and CDR2: GTSNPN and SVGIG (reference sequence). The CDR3 has 10 residues. Trimming stripped 8 bases from V and 4 bases from J, with 5 bases between. CDR3 bases: TGTGCCCTACTCACCGGGGAGCTGTTTTCT. As protein: CALLTGELFS.

This clonotype was seen repeatedly, ten times or more. This sequence joins TRBV7-9 and TRBJ2-3, with 10 bases that match TRBD2. This CDR3 is built from 16 residues. Looked up from germline, CDR1 is SEHNR and CDR2 is FQNEAQ (reference sequence). After removal of 4 bases from V and 5 bases from J, the junction contained 9 bases not matched to a gene. The CDR3 is CASSSPERGGEDTQYF. CDR3 coding DNA: TGTGCCAGCAGCTCCCCTGAGCGGGGGGGGGAAGATACGCAGTATTTT.

This clonotype was picked up many times. The rearrangement uses TRBV6-5 and TRBJ1-2, with no clear D. CDR1 and CDR2 (germline): MNHEY, SVGAGI. V shed 0 bases and J shed 4 bases, with 12 bases lying between them. The CDR3 has 15 amino acids. CDR3 in DNA: TGTGCCAGCAGTTACTCAAACCCCCCAGGCTATGGCTACACCTTC. Translation: CASSYSNPPGYGYTF.

This clonotype showed up just once. A read error is possible here, since a much larger clone lies one base away. The rearrangement links TRBV29-1 to TRBJ2-7; the D call may be TRBD1 or TRBD2 (5 bases each). The CDR3 consists of 11 residues. The V end was cut by 6 bases, the J end by 5 bases, with 11 bases between. The germline V gene has CDR1 SQVTM and CDR2 ANQGSEA. CDR3 sequence (DNA): TGCAGCGTCGGGGCAGACCACGAGCAGTACTTC. Its protein is CSVGADHEQYF.

Worth noting for this clonotype: Relative to the germline gene, one junction end is altered; a read error may explain this. The V and J genes are TRBV10-3 and TRBJ1-5, with D perhaps TRBD1 (5 bases). CDR1 and CDR2 from the germline V gene are ENHRY and SYGVKD. There are 16 residues in the CDR3. The CDR3 protein is CAVSELGVEGNQPQHF. CDR3 nucleotides: TGTGCCGTCAGTGAGTTGGGGGTTGAGGGCAATCAGCCCCAGCATTTT.

This chain links TRBV19 with TRBJ1-5, with D unclear. V was clipped by 4 bases and J by 2 bases, with 9 bases between them. The CDR3 spans 14 residues. In germline, CDR1 is LNHDA, CDR2 SQIVND (reference sequence). CDR3 DNA: TGTGCCAGTAGTAGGGATATTGGCAATCAGCCCCAGCATTTT. Protein product: CASSRDIGNQPQHF.

Concerning this clonotype itself: With a much larger clone just one base away, this may be a read error. V is TRBV25-1 and J is TRBJ2-7, with 7 bases that match TRBD2. The germline V gene encodes CDR1 MGHDK and CDR2 SYGVNS. This CDR3 region has 13 residues. Trimming cost V 8 bases and J 4 bases; bases outside gene matches: 8. CDR3 sequence (DNA): TGTGCCAGCCTGGGGAGGGGAGGGTACGAGCAGTACTTC. This gives the protein CASLGRGGYEQYF.

The genes are TRBV6-2 or TRBV6-3 and TRBJ1-5; 9 bases match TRBD1. Trimming cost V 6 bases and J 0 bases; bases outside gene matches: 12. Germline V CDR1 and CDR2: MNHEY, SVGEGT. CDR3 size: 18 residues. The CDR3 nucleotides are TGTGCCAGCAGCTACCCGGGACAGGGTTATGATAGCAATCAGCCCCAGCATTTT. Amino acids: CASSYPGQGYDSNQPQHF.